This passage covers 30 T cell receptor beta chains from one sample sequenced in a study of a mutant IDH1 vaccine in newly diagnosed glioma. As to time point: baseline, week 1 (first vaccination visit). Treatment described: pre-vaccination baseline after standard-of-care therapy. Measured with immunoSEQ multiplex PCR; TCRdb has only the in-frame clones, and not every one. The sample holds 85,000 to 100,000 clones, roughly 89% seen once. The sequencing here drew on PBMCs, taken from a glioma patient treated with radiotherapy, temozolomide or both. These receptors were taken from a woman between 45 and 60 years old with glioma.

V and J are TRBV29-1 and TRBJ1-2; 7 bases agree with TRBD1. Losses at the gene ends were 4 bases for V and 3 bases for J; bases not matched to a gene: 5. Germline CDR1 and CDR2: SQVTM and ANQGSEA. The CDR3 extends over 13 amino acids. The CDR3 DNA sequence: TGCAGCGTTGCTATCGGACAGGACTATGGCTACACCTTC. This encodes CSVAIGQDYGYTF.

V usage is TRBV28 and J usage is TRBJ1-4, with TRBD1 matching 7 bases. CDR1 and CDR2 from the germline V gene are MDHEN and SYDVKM. V was pared by 5 bases and J by 6 bases, with 6 bases of the junction left unmatched. The CDR3 consists of 14 residues. CDR3 in DNA: TGTGCCAGCAGTCTAGACAGGGAGGATGAAAAACTGTTTTTT. Translating gives CASSLDREDEKLFF.

The rearrangement uses TRBV6-5 and TRBJ1-1; D gene ambiguous. This CDR3 spans 14 amino acids. V was pared by 6 bases and J by 1 base, with 12 bases between. CDR1 and CDR2 from the germline V gene are MNHEY and SVGAGI. In DNA form, the CDR3 reads TGTGCCAGCAGCCCTTCTAAGGGGAACACTGAAGCTTTCTTT. It is translated as CASSPSKGNTEAFF.

The rearrangement uses TRBV10-1 and TRBJ1-1; maybe TRBD1 (6 bases). This CDR3 comprises 14 residues. The germline V gene encodes CDR1 WNHNN and CDR2 SYGVQD (reference sequence). Trimming removed 3 bases from V and 2 bases from J, with 10 bases in between. In DNA form, the CDR3 reads TGCGCCAGCAGTGAAGGGGGACACAACACTGAAGCTTTCTTT. Translated, it gives CASSEGGHNTEAFF.

The chain is built from TRBV5-1 and TRBJ2-7, with TRBD1 identical over 8 bases. V lost 2 bases to trimming and J lost 5 bases; unmatched junction nucleotides: 6. Germline V gene lookup returns CDR1 SGHRS and CDR2 YFSETQ. The CDR3 covers 14 residues. The DNA of the CDR3 is TGCGCCAGCAGCTTTACCGGGACAGGAAACGAGCAGTACTTC. Its protein is CASSFTGTGNEQYF.

CDR3 in DNA: TGTGCCTGGTCCCCCCTCCACTATGGCTACACCTTC. The encoded protein is CAWSPLHYGYTF. The chain joins TRBV30 to TRBJ1-2; D ambiguous. The CDR3 is made up of 12 amino acids. Trimming shortened V by 5 bases and J by 3 bases, and 10 bases separated the two germline ends. CDR1 and CDR2 (germline): GTSNPN, SVGIG (reference sequence).

CDR3 region: CASSPTGSWASYEQYF. CDR3 nucleotide sequence: TGTGCCAGCAGCCCCACAGGTTCCTGGGCCTCCTACGAGCAGTACTTC. The rearrangement joins TRBV7-2 to TRBJ2-7, with a possible D match to TRBD1 (5 bases). Germline loops: CDR1 SGHTA, CDR2 FQGNSA. V lost 5 bases and J lost 0, with 17 bases in between. The CDR3 is 16 residues long.

The chain carries TRBV4-1 and TRBJ2-3; 7 bases map to TRBD2. V was pared by 4 bases and J by 2 bases, with 12 bases of the junction left unmatched. Germline V gene lookup returns CDR1 MGHRA and CDR2 YSYEKL. The length of the CDR3 is 17 residues. As DNA, the CDR3 is TGCGCCAGCAGCCGCCCCCCGCGGGAGAGGGTCACAGATACGCAGTATTTT. Translating gives CASSRPPRERVTDTQYF.

This chain joins TRBV5-4 and TRBJ1-5; no reliable D call. This CDR3 region has 13 residues. Trimming stripped 4 bases from V and 7 bases from J, with 12 bases between. The germline CDR1 and CDR2 sequences are SGHNT and YYREEE (reference sequence). The CDR3 bases are TGTGCCAGCAGCCAAGACCGGAACCAGCCCCAGCATTTT. Translating gives CASSQDRNQPQHF.

The CDR3 sequence is CASSWTGAKNIQYF. Here the CDR3 DNA reads TGTGCCAGCAGTTGGACAGGCGCCAAAAACATTCAGTACTTC. The J gene is TRBJ2-4, the V gene TRBV6-1, with 7 bases that match TRBD1. There are 14 residues in the CDR3. The germline V gene has CDR1 MNHNS and CDR2 SASEGT. After removal of 5 bases from V and 1 base from J, the junction contained 2 bases not matched to a gene.

V usage is TRBV6-5 and J usage is TRBJ2-5; D not resolved. Per germline, CDR1 MNHEY and CDR2 SVGAGI. Trimming cost V 5 bases and J 0 bases, with 13 bases left between them. This CDR3 comprises 15 residues. CDR3 sequence reads: CASSPSWQNQETQYF. DNA of the CDR3: TGTGCCAGCAGTCCCTCTTGGCAGAACCAAGAGACCCAGTACTTC.

The gene calls are TRBV7-9 and TRBJ2-7; 11 bases are shared with TRBD1. The CDR3 length is 14 residues. V shed 5 bases, J shed 7 bases, and the junction held 7 bases outside the gene matches. Germline-derived CDR1 and CDR2 are SEHNR and FQNEAQ (reference sequence). The CDR3 reads CASSLRTGGREQYF. Here the CDR3 DNA reads TGTGCCAGCAGCCTAAGGACAGGGGGCCGGGAGCAGTACTTC.

J is TRBJ2-1 and V is TRBV5-1; 14 bases align to TRBD2. J lost 4 bases, V lost 4 bases, and 7 bases had no gene match. Germline V gives CDR1 SGHRS, CDR2 YFSETQ. This CDR3 comprises 17 residues. The CDR3 region has the DNA TGCGCCAGCAGCCCCAGGACTAGCGGGAGGTATTACAATGAGCAGTTCTTC. Its protein is CASSPRTSGRYYNEQFF. Complete variable domain (other parts from reference TRBV5-1 and TRBJ2-1): KAGVTQTPRYLIKTRGQQVTLSCSPISGHRSVSWYQQTPGQGLQFLFEYFSETQRNKGNFPGRFSGRQFSNSRSEMNVSTLELGDSALYLCASSPRTSGRYYNEQFFGPGTRLTVL.

This clone came up a few times. This chain links TRBV21-1 with TRBJ2-7; the table's D call, TRBD2, has no DNA check behind it. TRBV21-1 is listed as a pseudogene. This CDR3 spans 16 amino acids. CDR3 amino acids: CASSKVSSGSSYEQYF. The DNA for the CDR3 is TGTGCCAGCAGCAAGGTCTCTAGCGGGAGTTCCTACGAGCAGTACTTC.

The V gene is TRBV29-1, the J gene TRBJ2-7; tentatively, D is TRBD1 or TRBD2 (7 bases each). V was trimmed by 6 bases and J by 7 bases, leaving 16 bases between them. There are 12 residues in the CDR3. Per the germline V gene, CDR1 is SQVTM and CDR2 is ANQGSEA. In nucleotides, the CDR3 is TGCAGCGTGGGGGGGACAGTTCGAGAGCAGTACTTC. Its translation: CSVGGTVREQYF.

The J gene is TRBJ2-7, the V gene TRBV7-6, with D possibly matching TRBD1 (6 bases). Trimming left V 5 bases short and J 0 bases short, with 11 bases between. The CDR3 totals 14 residues. Germline CDR1 SGHVS, CDR2 FNYEAQ. Written as DNA, the CDR3 is TGTGCCAGCAGCATAGGACAGTCCTCCTACGAGCAGTACTTC. Its translation is CASSIGQSSYEQYF.

V usage is TRBV7-3 and J usage is TRBJ2-5; D could derive from TRBD1 or TRBD2 (5 bases each). Between the trimmed V and J ends, which lost 5 bases and 1 base, there was a span of 8 bases. The V gene's germline CDR1 is SGHTA and CDR2 FQGTGA. The CDR3 covers 13 residues. The CDR3 sequence is CASSRGSQETQYF. The CDR3 nucleotides are TGTGCCAGCAGCCGGGGCAGCCAAGAGACCCAGTACTTC. Filled out from reference TRBV7-3 and TRBJ2-5, the complete variable domain reads GAGVSQTPSNKVTEKGKYVELRCDPISGHTALYWYRQSLGQGPEFLIYFQGTGAADDSGLPNDRFFAVRPEGSVSTLKIQRTERGDSAVYLCASSRGSQETQYFGPGTRLLVL.

The V and J genes are TRBV19 and TRBJ2-1, with D uncertain. Trimming pared 7 bases from V and 4 bases from J, leaving 14 bases between. Germline CDR1 is LNHDA and CDR2 is SQIVND (reference sequence). The CDR3 runs to 14 residues. CDR3 amino acids: CASTPNLGYNEQFF. In DNA, the CDR3 is TGTGCCAGTACCCCTAATTTGGGTTACAATGAGCAGTTCTTC. The full variable domain, completed using reference TRBV19 and TRBJ2-1, is DGGITQSPKYLFRKEGQNVTLSCEQNLNHDAMYWYRQDPGQGLRLIYYSQIVNDFQKGDIAEGYSVSREKKESFPLTVTSAQKNPTAFYLCASTPNLGYNEQFFGPGTRLTVL.

The chain joins TRBV2 to TRBJ1-1; 7 bases match TRBD1. J lost 7 bases, V lost 5 bases, and 4 bases had no gene match. The CDR3 extends over 12 amino acids. Germline values: CDR1 SNHLY, CDR2 FYNNEI. The CDR3 is CASSLQGFEAFF. CDR3 sequence (DNA): TGTGCCAGCAGTTTACAGGGGTTTGAAGCTTTCTTT.

The rearrangement joins TRBV7-8 to TRBJ2-1; 11 bases are a match to TRBD2. Germline V gene data show CDR1 as SGHVS and CDR2 as FQNEAQ. The CDR3 is 15 residues long. The ends lost 4 bases at V and 7 bases at J; junction bases unmatched: 6. The CDR3 loop reads CASSWIGTSGNEQFF. The CDR3 region has the DNA TGTGCCAGCAGCTGGATCGGGACTAGCGGAAATGAGCAGTTCTTC.

This chain joins TRBV6-1 and TRBJ2-7; D unclear. V was cut by 7 bases and J by 4 bases, with 8 bases left in between. Germline V gene lookup returns CDR1 MNHNS and CDR2 SASEGT. The CDR3 is made up of 11 amino acids. CDR3: CASTQYYEQYF. In DNA form, the CDR3 reads TGTGCCAGCACCCAATATTACGAGCAGTACTTC.

This chain connects TRBV7-9 to TRBJ2-7, with a tentative D call TRBD2 (6 bases). The CDR3 is 15 residues long. The V end lost 1 base, the J end lost 2 bases, and 12 bases lay between the germline ends. The V gene's germline CDR1 is SEHNR and CDR2 FQNEAQ (reference sequence). Here the CDR3 reads CASSLGGGGTYEQYF. The DNA of the CDR3 is TGTGCCAGCAGCTTAGGGGGCGGAGGGACCTACGAGCAGTACTTC.

The rearrangement joins TRBV5-1 to TRBJ1-1; D is possibly TRBD1 (6 bases). CDR1 and CDR2 (germline): SGHRS, YFSETQ. V lost 3 bases to trimming and J lost 7 bases, with 10 bases between them. This CDR3 has 12 amino acids. CDR3 DNA sequence: TGCGCCAGCAGCTGGGAACAGGGTGAAGCTTTCTTT. Its protein product is CASSWEQGEAFF.

The chain recombines TRBV5-1 with TRBJ2-7; D uncertain. The length of the CDR3 is 13 residues. V lost 3 bases and J 7 bases, leaving 14 bases between the germline ends. CDR1 is SGHRS, CDR2 YFSETQ, per germline. CDR3 sequence (DNA): TGCGCCAGCAGCTCCGGGCCCCTAGGGGAGCAGTACTTC. It translates to CASSSGPLGEQYF.

The chain combines TRBV28 with TRBJ1-6, with 7 bases lining up with TRBD1. J was trimmed by 11 bases and V by 5 bases; bases with no gene match: 12. CDR1 and CDR2 from the germline V gene are MDHEN and SYDVKM. This CDR3 spans 15 amino acids. CDR3 bases: TGTGCCAGCAGTCCTTCGGACAGGATCGGAGCACCCCTCCACTTT. Translating it yields CASSPSDRIGAPLHF.

The rearrangement joins TRBV19 to TRBJ1-1; D possibly corresponds to TRBD1 (5 bases). CDR3 length equals 16 residues. V was shortened by 4 bases and J by 3 bases, with 18 bases between the two germline ends. Germline V gene sequence: CDR1 LNHDA, CDR2 SQIVND (reference sequence). CDR3 in DNA: TGTGCCAGTAGTACCTCGGACGGGGGGTCGGACACTGAAGCTTTCTTT. This sequence encodes CASSTSDGGSDTEAFF.

V gene TRBV20-1 combines with J gene TRBJ1-2, with D hard to call. The CDR3 runs 11 residues. Per the germline V gene, CDR1 is DFQATT and CDR2 is SNEGSKA (reference sequence). The CDR3 region is CKVFGSYGYTF. The DNA for the CDR3 is TGCAAAGTCTTCGGGAGCTATGGCTACACCTTC.

V and J are TRBV19 and TRBJ2-1, with 8 bases aligning to TRBD1. V shed 3 bases and J 10 bases; nucleotides not matched to a gene: 8. Looked up from germline, CDR1 is LNHDA and CDR2 is SQIVND (reference sequence). This CDR3 comprises 14 residues. CDR3 DNA sequence: TGTGCCAGTAGTATGGCAGGGGGCGCGGGGGAGCAGTTCTTC. This sequence encodes CASSMAGGAGEQFF.

V and J are TRBV6-6 and TRBJ1-1; no clear D. Germline lookup yields CDR1 MNHNY and CDR2 SVGAGI (reference sequence). V lost 6 bases, J lost 2 bases, and 13 bases lay in between. The CDR3 sequence is 14 residues long. The CDR3 DNA sequence: TGTGCCAGCAGCGGGCGGGTTCTCAACACTGAAGCTTTCTTT. This gives the protein CASSGRVLNTEAFF.

This rearrangement joins TRBV5-4 to TRBJ2-7, with TRBD1 matching 8 bases. After removal of 3 bases from V and 6 bases from J, the junction contained 8 bases not matched to a gene. Germline assignment: CDR1 SGHNT and CDR2 YYREEE (reference sequence). The CDR3 covers 14 residues. The CDR3 reads CASSSGQGQGEQYF. The CDR3 DNA follows: TGTGCCAGCAGCTCCGGACAGGGTCAGGGCGAGCAGTACTTC.